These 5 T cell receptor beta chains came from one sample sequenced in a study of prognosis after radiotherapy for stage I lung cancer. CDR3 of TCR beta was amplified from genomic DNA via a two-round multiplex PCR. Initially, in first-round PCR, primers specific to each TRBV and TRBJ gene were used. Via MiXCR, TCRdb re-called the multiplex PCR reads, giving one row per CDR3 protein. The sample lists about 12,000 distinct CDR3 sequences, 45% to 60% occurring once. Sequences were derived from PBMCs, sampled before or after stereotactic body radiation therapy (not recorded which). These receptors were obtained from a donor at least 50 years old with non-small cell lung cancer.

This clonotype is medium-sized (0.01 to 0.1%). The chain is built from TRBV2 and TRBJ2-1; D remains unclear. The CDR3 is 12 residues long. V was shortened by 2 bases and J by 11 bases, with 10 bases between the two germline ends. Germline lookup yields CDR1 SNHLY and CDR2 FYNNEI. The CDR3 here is CASSEWASKQFF. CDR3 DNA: TGTGCCAGCAGTGAATGGGCGAGTAAGCAGTTCTTC.

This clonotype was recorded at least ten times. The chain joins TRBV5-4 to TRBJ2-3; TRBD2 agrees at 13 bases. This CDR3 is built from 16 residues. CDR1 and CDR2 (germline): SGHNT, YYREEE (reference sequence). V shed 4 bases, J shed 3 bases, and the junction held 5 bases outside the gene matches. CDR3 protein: CASSAMTSGRTDTQYF. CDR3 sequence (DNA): TGTGCCAGCAGCGCCATGACTAGCGGGAGGACAGATACGCAGTATTTT.

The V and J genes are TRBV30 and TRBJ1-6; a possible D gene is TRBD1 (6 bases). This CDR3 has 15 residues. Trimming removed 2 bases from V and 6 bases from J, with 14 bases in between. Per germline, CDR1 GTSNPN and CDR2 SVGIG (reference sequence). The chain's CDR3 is CAWSMTQGRNSPLHF. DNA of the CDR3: TGTGCCTGGAGTATGACTCAGGGGCGTAATTCACCCCTCCACTTT.

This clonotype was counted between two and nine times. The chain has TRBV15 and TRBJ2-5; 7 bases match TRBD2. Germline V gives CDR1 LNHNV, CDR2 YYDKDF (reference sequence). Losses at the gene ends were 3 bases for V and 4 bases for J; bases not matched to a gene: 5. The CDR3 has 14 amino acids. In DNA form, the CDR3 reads TGTGCCACCAGCAGGGGGGGGGGGATAGAGACCCAGTACTTC. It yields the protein CATSRGGGIETQYF.

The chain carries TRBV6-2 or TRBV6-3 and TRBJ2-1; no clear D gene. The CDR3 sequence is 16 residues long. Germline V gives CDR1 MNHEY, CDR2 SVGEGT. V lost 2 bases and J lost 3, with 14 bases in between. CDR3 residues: CASSYPRRGSYNEQFF. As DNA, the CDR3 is TGTGCCAGCAGTTACCCCAGGCGAGGTAGCTACAATGAGCAGTTCTTC.